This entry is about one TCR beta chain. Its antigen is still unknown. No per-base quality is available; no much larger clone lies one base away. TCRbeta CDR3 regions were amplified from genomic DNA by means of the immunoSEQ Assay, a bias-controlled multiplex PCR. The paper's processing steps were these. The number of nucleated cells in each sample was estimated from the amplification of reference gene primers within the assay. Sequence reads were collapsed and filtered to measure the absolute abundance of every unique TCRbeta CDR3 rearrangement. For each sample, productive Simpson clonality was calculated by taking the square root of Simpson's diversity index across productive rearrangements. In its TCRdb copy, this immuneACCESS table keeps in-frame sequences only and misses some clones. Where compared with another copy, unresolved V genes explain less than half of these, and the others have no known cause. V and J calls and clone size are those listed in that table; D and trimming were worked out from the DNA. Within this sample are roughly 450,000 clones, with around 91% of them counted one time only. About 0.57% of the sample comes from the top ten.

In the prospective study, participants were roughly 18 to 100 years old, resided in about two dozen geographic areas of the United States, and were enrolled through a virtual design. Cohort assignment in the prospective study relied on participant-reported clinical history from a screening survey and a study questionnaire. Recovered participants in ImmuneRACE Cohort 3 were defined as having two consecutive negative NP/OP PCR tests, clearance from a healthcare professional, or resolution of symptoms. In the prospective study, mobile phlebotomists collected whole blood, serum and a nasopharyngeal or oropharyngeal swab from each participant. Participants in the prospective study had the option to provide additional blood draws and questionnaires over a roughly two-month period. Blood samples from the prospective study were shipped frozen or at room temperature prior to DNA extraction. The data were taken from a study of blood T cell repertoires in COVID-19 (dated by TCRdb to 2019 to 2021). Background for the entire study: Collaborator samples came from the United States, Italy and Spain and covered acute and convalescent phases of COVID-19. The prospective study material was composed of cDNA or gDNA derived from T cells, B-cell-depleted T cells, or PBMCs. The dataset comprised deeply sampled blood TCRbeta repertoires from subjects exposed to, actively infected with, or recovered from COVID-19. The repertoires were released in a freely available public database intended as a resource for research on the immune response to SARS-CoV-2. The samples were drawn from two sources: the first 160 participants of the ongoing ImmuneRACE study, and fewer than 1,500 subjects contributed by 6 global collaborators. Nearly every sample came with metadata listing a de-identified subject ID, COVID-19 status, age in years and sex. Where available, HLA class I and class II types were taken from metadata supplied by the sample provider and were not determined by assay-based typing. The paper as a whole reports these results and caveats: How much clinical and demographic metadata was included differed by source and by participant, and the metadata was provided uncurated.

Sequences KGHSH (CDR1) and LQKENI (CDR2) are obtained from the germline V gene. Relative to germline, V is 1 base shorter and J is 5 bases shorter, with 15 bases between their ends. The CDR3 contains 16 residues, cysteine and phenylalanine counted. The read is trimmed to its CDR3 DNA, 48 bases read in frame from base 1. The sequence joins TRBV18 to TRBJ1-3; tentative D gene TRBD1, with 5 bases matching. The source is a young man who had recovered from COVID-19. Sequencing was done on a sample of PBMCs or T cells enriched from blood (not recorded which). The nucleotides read TGTGCCAGCTCACCACTCGGTTCAGGGCAAAGAAACACCATATATTTT. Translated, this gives CASSPLGSGQRNTIYF.